This TCR beta chain was captured by sequencing in a study of shared clonotypes between healthy human individuals. Turning to the study itself: The study enrolled a couple of women and a few men aged 18 to 49. Study-wide findings and caveats: Sampling involved blood alone; tissue repertoires likely differ.

Trimming took 6 bases from V and 1 from J, leaving 10 bases between them. The CDR3 extends over 14 amino acids. Germline-derived CDR1 and CDR2 are MRHNA and SNTAGT. Remarks on this clone: Antigen specificity is unknown.

Each subset's genomic DNA was shared equally among a number of immunoSEQ plates. Data came from immunoSEQ multiplex PCR; TCRdb stores just in-frame clones and leaves some out. The data show 550,000 to 600,000 clones, with roughly four fifths seen just once and around 12% held by the top ten. Nashville, Tennessee was home to all donors, each a Caucasian adult. Material for sequencing was PBMCs. The sequence derives from a woman in her 40s in good health. Some clones in this sample may be carry-over from other donors' samples. V and J are TRBV6-4 and TRBJ1-5; D is perhaps TRBD1 (5 bases). CDR3 sequence reads: CASSGGESNQPQHF. CDR3 nucleotides: TGTGCCAGCAGCGGAGGGGAGAGCAATCAGCCCCAGCATTTT.